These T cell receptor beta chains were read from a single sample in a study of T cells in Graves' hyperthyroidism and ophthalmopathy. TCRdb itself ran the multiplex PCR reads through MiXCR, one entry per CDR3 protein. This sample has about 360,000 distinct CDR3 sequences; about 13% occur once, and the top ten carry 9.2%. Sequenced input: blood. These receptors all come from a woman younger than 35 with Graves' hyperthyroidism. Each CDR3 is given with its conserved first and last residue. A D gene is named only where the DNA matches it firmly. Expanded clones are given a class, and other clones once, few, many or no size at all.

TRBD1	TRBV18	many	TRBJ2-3	CASSRYARDSGTDTQYF	TGTGCCAGCTCACGCTACGCTCGGGACAGCGGCACAGATACGCAGTATTTT
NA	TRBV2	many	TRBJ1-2	CASSETLYGYTF	TGTGCCAGCAGTGAGACTCTCTATGGCTACACCTTC
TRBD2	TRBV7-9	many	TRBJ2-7	CASSLDSGTRSYEQYF	TGTGCCAGCAGCTTAGACAGCGGGACCCGCTCCTACGAGCAGTACTTC
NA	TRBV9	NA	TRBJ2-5	CASSVAEGFYQETQYF	TGTGCCAGCAGCGTAGCCGAGGGATTTTACCAAGAGACCCAGTACTTC
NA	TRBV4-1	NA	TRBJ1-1	CASSQGRGVDMNTEAFF	TGCGCCAGCAGCCAAGGCCGGGGTGTAGACATGAACACTGAAGCTTTCTTT
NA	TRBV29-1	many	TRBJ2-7	CSVEHNYEQYF	TGCAGCGTTGAACACAACTACGAGCAGTACTTC
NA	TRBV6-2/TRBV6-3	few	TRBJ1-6	CASKAWSSYNSPLHF	TGTGCCAGCAAGGCCTGGAGCTCCTATAATTCACCCCTCCACTTT
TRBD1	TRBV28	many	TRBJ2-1	CASKPTGTVYNEQFF	TGTGCCAGTAAACCCACCGGGACAGTCTACAATGAGCAGTTCTTC
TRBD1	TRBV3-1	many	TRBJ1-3	CASSPQTGGYGNTIYF	TGTGCCAGCAGCCCTCAGACAGGGGGATATGGAAACACCATATATTTT
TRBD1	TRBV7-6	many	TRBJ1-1	CASRPSPGQLEAFF	TGTGCCAGCAGACCTTCCCCGGGACAGCTTGAAGCTTTCTTT
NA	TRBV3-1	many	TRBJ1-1	CASSQGGDTEAFF	TGTGCCAGCAGCCAAGGGGGCGACACTGAAGCTTTCTTT
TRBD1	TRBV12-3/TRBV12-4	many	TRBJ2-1	CASSLVLDRVYEQFF	TGTGCCAGCAGTTTGGTCTTAGACAGGGTCTATGAGCAGTTCTTC
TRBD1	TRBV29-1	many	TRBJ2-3	CSVETGGGTDTQYF	TGCAGCGTTGAGACAGGGGGCGGCACAGATACGCAGTATTTT
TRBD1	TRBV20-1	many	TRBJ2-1	CSEGQGHEQFF	TGCAGTGAAGGACAGGGCCATGAGCAGTTCTTC
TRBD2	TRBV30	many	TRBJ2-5	CAWGGGGRETQYF	TGTGCCTGGGGAGGCGGCGGGAGGGAGACCCAGTACTTC
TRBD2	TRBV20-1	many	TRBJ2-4	CSARGRLAGGSGIQYF	TGCAGTGCTAGAGGACGACTAGCGGGAGGTAGTGGCATTCAGTACTTC
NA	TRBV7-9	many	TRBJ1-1	CASSARDGLNTEAFF	TGTGCCAGCAGCGCCCGGGACGGCCTGAACACTGAAGCTTTCTTT
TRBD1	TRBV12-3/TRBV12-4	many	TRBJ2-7	CASSKPGQGRYEQYF	TGTGCCAGCAGTAAGCCGGGACAGGGAAGATACGAGCAGTACTTC
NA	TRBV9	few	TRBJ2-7	CVSSWQDEYEQYF	TGTGTCAGCTCCTGGCAGGACGAGTACGAGCAGTACTTC
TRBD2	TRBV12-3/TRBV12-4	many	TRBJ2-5	CASIRTSGRVETQYF	TGTGCCAGCATCCGGACTAGCGGGAGAGTAGAGACCCAGTACTTC
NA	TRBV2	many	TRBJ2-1	CASSGPGTEDNEQFF	TGTGCCAGCAGTGGTCCCGGAACCGAGGACAATGAGCAGTTCTTC
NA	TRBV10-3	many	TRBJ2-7	CAISESGVIWHEQYF	TGTGCCATCAGTGAGTCAGGGGTGATCTGGCACGAGCAGTACTTC
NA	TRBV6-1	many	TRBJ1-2	CAISIQAFGYTF	TGTGCGATTAGCATACAAGCCTTTGGCTACACCTTC